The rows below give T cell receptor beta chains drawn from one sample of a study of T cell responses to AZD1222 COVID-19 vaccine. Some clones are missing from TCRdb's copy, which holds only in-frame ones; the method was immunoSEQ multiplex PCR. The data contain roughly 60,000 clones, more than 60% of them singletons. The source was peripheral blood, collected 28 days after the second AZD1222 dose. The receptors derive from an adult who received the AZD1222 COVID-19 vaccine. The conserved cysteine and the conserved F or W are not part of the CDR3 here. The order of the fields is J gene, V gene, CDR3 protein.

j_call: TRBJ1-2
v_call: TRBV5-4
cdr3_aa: ASSSGWYNDGYT

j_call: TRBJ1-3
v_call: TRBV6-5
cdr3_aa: ASSPDRGSGNTIY

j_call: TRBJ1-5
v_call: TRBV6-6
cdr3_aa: ASSYSGQVGQPQH

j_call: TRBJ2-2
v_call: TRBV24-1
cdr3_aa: ATSENRGAGELF

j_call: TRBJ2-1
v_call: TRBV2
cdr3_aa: ASSVDWSSYNEQF

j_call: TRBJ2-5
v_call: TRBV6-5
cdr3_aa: ASSSLGGLGETQY

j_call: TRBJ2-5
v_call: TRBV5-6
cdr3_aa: ASSMLQETQY

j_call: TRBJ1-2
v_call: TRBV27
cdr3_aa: ASKFLQGSYGYT

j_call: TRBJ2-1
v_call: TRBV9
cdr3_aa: ASSVGWAISYNEQF

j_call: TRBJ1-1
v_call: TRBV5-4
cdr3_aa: ASSQNTEAF

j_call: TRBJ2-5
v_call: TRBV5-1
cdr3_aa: ASNLGRIQETQY

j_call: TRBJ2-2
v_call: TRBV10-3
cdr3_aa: AIKGELTGELF

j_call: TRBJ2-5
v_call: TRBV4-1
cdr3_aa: ASSQDGAEETQY

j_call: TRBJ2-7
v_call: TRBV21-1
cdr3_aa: ASSKPEHTNINRVSKSTTYEQY

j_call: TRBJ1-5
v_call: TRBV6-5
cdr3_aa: ASSYQGARQPQH

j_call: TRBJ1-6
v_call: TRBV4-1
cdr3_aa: ASSQDPRANNSPLH

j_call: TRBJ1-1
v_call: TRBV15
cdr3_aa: ATSLPPERQGAVTEAF

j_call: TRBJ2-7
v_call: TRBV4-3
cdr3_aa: ASSQEAAGGPGEQY

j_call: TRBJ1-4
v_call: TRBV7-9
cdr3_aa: ASSLGDTPNEKLF

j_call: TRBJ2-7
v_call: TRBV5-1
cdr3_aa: ASSWTYRGYEQY

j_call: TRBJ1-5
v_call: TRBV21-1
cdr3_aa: ASSTTGESNQPQH

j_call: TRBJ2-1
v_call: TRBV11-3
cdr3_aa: ASSLDGGHPGPYNEQF

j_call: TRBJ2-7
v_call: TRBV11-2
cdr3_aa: ASSYRDKTYEQY

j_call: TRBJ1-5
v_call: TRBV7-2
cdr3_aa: ASSLGVGFAQPQH

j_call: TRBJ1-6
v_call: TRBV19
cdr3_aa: ASSKSAGSSYNSPLH

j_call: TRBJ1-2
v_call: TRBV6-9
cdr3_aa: ASSYEGTENYGYT

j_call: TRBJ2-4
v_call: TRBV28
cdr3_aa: ASSLARGAVAKNIQY

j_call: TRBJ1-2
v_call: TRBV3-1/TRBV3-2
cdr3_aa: ASSRGRGGYGYT

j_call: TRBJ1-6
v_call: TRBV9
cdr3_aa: ASSVRGQSPLH